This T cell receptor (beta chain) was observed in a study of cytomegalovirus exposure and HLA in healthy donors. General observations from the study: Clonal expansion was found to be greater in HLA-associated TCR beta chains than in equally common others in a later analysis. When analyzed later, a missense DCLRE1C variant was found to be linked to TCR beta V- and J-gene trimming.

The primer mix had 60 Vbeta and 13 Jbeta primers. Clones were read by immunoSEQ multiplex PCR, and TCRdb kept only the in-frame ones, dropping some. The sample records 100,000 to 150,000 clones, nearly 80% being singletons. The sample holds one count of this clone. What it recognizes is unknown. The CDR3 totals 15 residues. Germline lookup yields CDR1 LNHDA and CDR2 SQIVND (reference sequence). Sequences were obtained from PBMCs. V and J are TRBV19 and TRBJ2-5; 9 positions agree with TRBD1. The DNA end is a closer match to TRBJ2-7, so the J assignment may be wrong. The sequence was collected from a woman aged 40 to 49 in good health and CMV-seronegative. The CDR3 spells CASSIIGTGTHEQYF. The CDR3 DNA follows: TGTGCCAGTAGTATTATTGGGACAGGGACTCACGAGCAGTACTTC.